This passage covers 4 T cell receptor beta chains from one sample sequenced in a study of immune cell composition in non-small cell lung cancer. The normal lung sample lay at least 3 cm, and maximally far, from the tumour. Using immunoSEQ multiplex PCR, the repertoire was profiled, and TCRdb retains in-frame clones only, with some absent. This sample carries about 6,800 clones, about four fifths of them seen once, and the ten largest clones take more than 9%. The sequenced material came from non-adjacent lung tissue. These receptors were obtained from a human donor with non-small cell lung cancer.

The chain has TRBV4-2 and TRBJ1-2; maybe TRBD1 (5 bases). The CDR3 covers 15 residues. Trimming left V 4 bases short and J 3 bases short, with 15 bases between. Per the germline V gene, CDR1 is LGHNA and CDR2 is YNFKEQ. The CDR3 coding sequence is TGTGCCAGCAGCCCGGTCAGGGTCGAGGACTATGGCTACACCTTC. Encoded protein: CASSPVRVEDYGYTF.

The J gene is TRBJ1-6, the V gene TRBV2; D unresolved. The CDR3 has 11 residues. V gave up 7 bases and J gave up 8 bases, with 6 bases separating them. Germline CDR1 and CDR2: SNHLY and FYNNEI. The DNA for the CDR3 is TGTGCCAGCAACATTGATTCACCCCTCCACTTT. Translated: CASNIDSPLHF.

This clone was seen only once. The V call is TRBV2, the J call TRBJ1-1; TRBD1 is a possible D gene (5 bases). Germline V gene sequence: CDR1 SNHLY, CDR2 FYNNEI. CDR3 length: 14 amino acids. With 6 bases removed from V and 0 bases from J, the gap between germline ends came to 11 bases. The chain's CDR3 is CASRKGQMNTEAFF. Written as DNA, the CDR3 is TGTGCCAGCAGAAAGGGGCAAATGAACACTGAAGCTTTCTTT.

This chain joins TRBV7-9 and TRBJ2-1; D is perhaps TRBD2 (7 bases). The CDR3 is made up of 14 amino acids. Trimming cost V 3 bases and J 8 bases, with 14 bases left between them. CDR1 is SEHNR, CDR2 FQNEAQ, per germline (reference sequence). CDR3 nucleotides: TGTGCCAGCAGCTTGCGGGGGCTAGCGTATGAGCAGTTCTTC. It translates to CASSLRGLAYEQFF.